This record concerns one T cell receptor beta chain sequence. Its antigen is undetermined. The ends were cut back, 4 bases at V and 2 bases at J, with 12 bases in the middle. The germline CDR1 and CDR2 sequences are DFQATT and SNEGSKA (reference sequence). CDR3 length: 13 amino acids. These data belong to a study of early T cells in non-severe SARS-CoV-2 infection. Study in general: Investigators sequenced bulk RNA drawn from unsorted whole blood, and chains remained unpaired. General study points: VDJdb-based annotation leaned toward anti-spike CD8 responses and missed private and CD4 specificities.

As part of library construction, unique molecular identifiers were attached to individual cDNA molecules. MiXCR was run by TCRdb on the 5' RACE reads, yielding one entry per CDR3 protein. The data hold around 94,000 distinct CDR3 sequences, with around 14% observed a single time. The rearrangement uses TRBV20-1 and TRBJ2-7; D assignment may be TRBD1 or TRBD2 (7 bases each). Sequenced input: whole blood. The TCR comes from an adult who was a healthcare worker with PCR-confirmed SARS-CoV-2 infection or an uninfected control (not recorded which). The CDR3 loop reads CSAKGAGAYEQYF. Here the CDR3 DNA reads TGCAGTGCTAAGGGGGCGGGGGCCTACGAGCAGTACTTC.